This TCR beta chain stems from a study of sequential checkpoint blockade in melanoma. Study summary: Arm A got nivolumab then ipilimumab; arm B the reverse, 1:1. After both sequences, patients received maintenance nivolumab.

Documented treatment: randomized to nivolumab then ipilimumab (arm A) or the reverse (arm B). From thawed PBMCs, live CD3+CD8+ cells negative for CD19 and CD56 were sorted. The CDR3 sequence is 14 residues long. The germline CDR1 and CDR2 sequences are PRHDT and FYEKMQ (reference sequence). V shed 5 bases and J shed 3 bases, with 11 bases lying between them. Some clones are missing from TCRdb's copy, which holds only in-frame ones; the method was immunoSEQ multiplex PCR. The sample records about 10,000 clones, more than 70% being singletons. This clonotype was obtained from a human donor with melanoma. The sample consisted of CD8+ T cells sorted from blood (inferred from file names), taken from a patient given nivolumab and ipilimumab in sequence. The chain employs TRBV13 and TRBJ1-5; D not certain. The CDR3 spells CASSHRQTNQPQHF. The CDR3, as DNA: TGTGCCAGCAGCCATAGACAAACCAATCAGCCCCAGCATTTT.